The 22 T cell receptor beta chains below all came from one sample that was sequenced in a study of Graves' ophthalmopathy and Graves' hyperthyroidism. Amplification targeted the TCR beta CDR3 regions, with RNA transcripts as the source material. RT-PCR was first run with HTBI primers, then multiplex PCR in a second round. A single record per CDR3 protein comes from TCRdb applying MiXCR to the multiplex PCR reads. Of over 150,000 distinct CDR3 sequences listed, more than 30% were seen once; the top ten hold 5.8%. Sequencing was carried out using peripheral blood. The receptors were gathered from a woman aged 40 to 50 with Graves' ophthalmopathy.

This clonotype was counted at least ten times. V and J are TRBV19 and TRBJ2-5; D gene uncertain. The CDR3 extends over 12 amino acids. Per the germline V gene, CDR1 is LNHDA and CDR2 is SQIVND (reference sequence). The ends were cut back, 4 bases at V and 0 bases at J, with 3 bases in the middle. CDR3 coding DNA: TGTGCCAGTAGTAACAACCAAGAGACCCAGTACTTC. This sequence encodes CASSNNQETQYF.

This chain uses TRBV5-1 with TRBJ2-7; 8 positions agree with TRBD1. The junction had 8 bases not matched to a gene; V was cut back by 4 bases and J by 5 bases. Germline assignment: CDR1 SGHRS and CDR2 YFSETQ. The length of the CDR3 is 14 residues. This CDR3 reads CASSRRGQADEQYF. For the CDR3, the DNA is TGCGCCAGCAGCCGCAGGGGACAGGCGGACGAGCAGTACTTC.

This clonotype was recorded at least ten times. The rearrangement joins TRBV3-1 to TRBJ1-6; D uncertain. V was trimmed by 0 bases and J by 0 bases, leaving 6 bases between them. The CDR3 extends over 16 amino acids. The V gene's germline CDR1 is LGHDT and CDR2 YNNKEL (reference sequence). Written as DNA, the CDR3 is TGTGCCAGCAGCCAAGACACGAGCTCCTATAATTCACCCCTCCACTTT. Its protein is CASSQDTSSYNSPLHF.

The J gene is TRBJ1-6, the V gene TRBV5-5; no clear D. This CDR3 contains 17 residues. Germline CDR1 reads SGHKS; CDR2 reads YYEKEE (reference sequence). V was trimmed by 4 bases and J by 9 bases, leaving 23 bases between them. The CDR3 reads CASSGTGSRTLRSPLHF. CDR3 DNA: TGTGCCAGCAGCGGTACCGGGAGCCGGACCCTTCGTTCACCCCTCCACTTT.

The chain combines TRBV12-3 or TRBV12-4 with TRBJ1-1, with D unclear. Trimming took off 5 bases at V and 1 base at J, with 11 bases between the two ends. This CDR3 comprises 14 residues. CDR3 sequence (DNA): TGTGCCAGCAGTCAGTCTGAAGGGAACACTGAAGCTTTCTTT. It encodes CASSQSEGNTEAFF.

This clonotype was observed at least ten times. J is TRBJ1-5 and V is TRBV27; D possibly corresponds to TRBD1 (5 bases). The V end was cut by 3 bases, the J end by 8 bases, with 11 bases between. CDR1 and CDR2 (germline): MNHEY, SMNVEV (reference sequence). This CDR3 contains 13 residues. CDR3 sequence (DNA): TGTGCCAGCAGTTTTTGGGGCGACAAGCCCCAGCATTTT. The encoded protein is CASSFWGDKPQHF.

The V call is TRBV6-1, the J call TRBJ2-7; TRBD1 matches at 7 bases. Unmatched junction bases numbered 9, after V lost 5 bases and J lost 2 bases. CDR3 length: 15 residues. The germline CDR1 and CDR2 sequences are MNHNS and SASEGT. CDR3 in amino acids: CASSPFRDSAYEQYF. The CDR3 DNA reads TGTGCCAGCAGTCCATTCCGGGACAGTGCCTACGAGCAGTACTTC.

This clonotype was seen a few times. J is TRBJ1-5 and V is TRBV12-3 or TRBV12-4, with D maybe TRBD1 (6 bases). Trimming pared 3 bases from V and 5 bases from J, leaving 11 bases between. There are 14 residues in the CDR3. CDR3 in DNA: TGTGCCAGCAGTTTCGGTGGGGGCGATCAGCCCCAGCATTTT. Translated, it gives CASSFGGGDQPQHF.

This clonotype showed up many times. The gene calls are TRBV29-1 and TRBJ1-2; no firm D call. V was shortened by 2 bases and J by 7 bases, with 11 bases between the two germline ends. Germline V gives CDR1 SQVTM, CDR2 ANQGSEA. This CDR3 is built from 12 residues. The CDR3 sequence: CSVENLSAGYTF. CDR3 DNA sequence: TGCAGCGTTGAAAATCTATCTGCTGGCTACACCTTC.

This clonotype showed up many times. The genes are TRBV3-1 and TRBJ1-2, with D unresolved. This CDR3 has 14 amino acids. V lost 0 bases, J lost 4 bases, and 9 bases lay in between. The germline V gene encodes CDR1 LGHDT and CDR2 YNNKEL (reference sequence). The CDR3 reads CASSQEAGFYGYTF. In DNA form, the CDR3 reads TGTGCCAGCAGCCAAGAAGCGGGGTTCTATGGCTACACCTTC.

This chain links TRBV24-1 with TRBJ2-7, with a possible D match to TRBD1 (5 bases). In germline, CDR1 is KGHDR, CDR2 SFDVKD. This CDR3 has 13 amino acids. V lost 3 bases and J lost 3, with 8 bases in between. The CDR3 coding sequence is TGTGCCACCAGTGATGGACACCACTACGAGCAGTACTTC. It is translated as CATSDGHHYEQYF.

This clonotype was seen ten or more times. The DNA for the CDR3 is TGCAGTGCCACACTAGCGCTCGAAGAGACCCAGTACTTC. This encodes CSATLALEETQYF. The gene calls are TRBV20-1 and TRBJ2-5; 7 nucleotides match TRBD2. The junction had 7 bases not matched to a gene; V was cut back by 6 bases and J by 3 bases. Germline lookup yields CDR1 DFQATT and CDR2 SNEGSKA (reference sequence). CDR3 size: 13 residues.

This clonotype was observed at least ten times. The V gene is TRBV29-1, the J gene TRBJ1-5, with a possible D match to TRBD1 (5 bases). CDR1 is SQVTM, CDR2 ANQGSEA, per germline. The CDR3 is 14 amino acids. V was shortened by 6 bases and J by 2 bases, with 14 bases between the two germline ends. CDR3 DNA: TGCAGCGTGGCAGAGGGGACGGGCAATCAGCCCCAGCATTTT. Translated: CSVAEGTGNQPQHF.

V and J are TRBV28 and TRBJ1-5, with 7 bases aligning to TRBD1. CDR1 and CDR2 from the germline V gene are MDHEN and SYDVKM. The CDR3 is 15 amino acids. V dropped 6 bases and J dropped 5; count of bases not matched to a gene: 10. The CDR3 DNA reads TGTGCCAGCAGCCTAAGACAGGGCCAGTATCAGCCCCAGCATTTT. This translates into CASSLRQGQYQPQHF.

In its sample, this clonotype was seen many times. This chain connects TRBV10-3 to TRBJ2-5; 7 nucleotides match TRBD1. Germline trimming cut 8 bases from V and 5 bases from J; bases unmatched to any gene: 8. The CDR3 runs to 13 residues. Germline V CDR1 and CDR2: ENHRY, SYGVKD. CDR3 bases: TGTGCCATCGGCAGACAGGGTGGGGAGACCCAGTACTTC. Its protein product is CAIGRQGGETQYF.

This chain joins TRBV12-3 or TRBV12-4 and TRBJ2-2; D is perhaps TRBD2 (6 bases). The V and J ends lost 4 bases and 7 bases respectively, with 10 bases between them. The CDR3 contains 13 residues. The CDR3 DNA reads as TGTGCCAGCAGTTCCCTCGGGGGCGGGGAGCTGTTTTTT. Translating it yields CASSSLGGGELFF.

Ten or more counts support this clonotype. The CDR3 sequence: CAWTAPTPGGEKLFF. The CDR3 DNA reads TGTGCCTGGACCGCCCCCACGCCGGGCGGAGAAAAACTGTTTTTT. The chain has TRBV30 and TRBJ1-4; the D is unclear. V shed 4 bases and J shed 8 bases, with 20 bases lying between them. Germline V lookup: CDR1 GTSNPN, CDR2 SVGIG (reference sequence). CDR3 length: 15 amino acids.

This clonotype was seen at least ten times. V and J are TRBV12-3 or TRBV12-4 and TRBJ2-7; tentative D call: TRBD2 (5 bases). V lost 1 base to trimming and J lost 3 bases, with 13 bases between them. This CDR3 region has 15 residues. In DNA, the CDR3 is TGTGCCAGCAGTTTAGTCGGTAGCGTTAACTACGAGCAGTACTTC. Translated: CASSLVGSVNYEQYF.

This rearrangement joins TRBV19 to TRBJ1-1; 9 bases are shared with TRBD1. CDR3 size: 13 residues. V shed 6 bases and J 3 bases; nucleotides not matched to a gene: 2. Germline CDR1 is LNHDA and CDR2 is SQIVND (reference sequence). This CDR3 is CASRTGGDTEAFF. DNA for the CDR3: TGTGCCAGTAGGACAGGGGGAGACACTGAAGCTTTCTTT.

This clonotype has at least ten counts. The chain uses TRBV24-1 and TRBJ2-3, with TRBD1 matching over 7 bases. The CDR3 is made up of 16 amino acids. V dropped 4 bases and J dropped 2; count of bases not matched to a gene: 8. Germline CDR1 and CDR2: KGHDR and SFDVKD. The CDR3 DNA reads as TGTGCCACCAGTGAACTAGGGACAGATATCACAGATACGCAGTATTTT. Amino acids: CATSELGTDITDTQYF.

This clonotype was seen many times. The genes are TRBV7-2 and TRBJ1-1; D call uncertain. The CDR3 extends over 15 amino acids. Germline V gives CDR1 SGHTA, CDR2 FQGNSA. V lost 5 bases and J 1 base, leaving 14 bases between the germline ends. Written as DNA, the CDR3 is TGTGCCAGCAGCCAGATGTCCCGGACGAACACTGAAGCTTTCTTT. This sequence encodes CASSQMSRTNTEAFF.

This clonotype showed up many times. The chain links TRBV12-3 or TRBV12-4 to TRBJ2-7; D may correspond to TRBD1 or TRBD2 (6 bases each). The CDR3 spans 15 residues. V was pared by 6 bases and J by 1 base, with 16 bases between. CDR3 sequence reads: CASRSTGRRSYEQYF. CDR3 coding DNA: TGTGCCAGCAGATCAACAGGGAGGAGGTCCTACGAGCAGTACTTC.